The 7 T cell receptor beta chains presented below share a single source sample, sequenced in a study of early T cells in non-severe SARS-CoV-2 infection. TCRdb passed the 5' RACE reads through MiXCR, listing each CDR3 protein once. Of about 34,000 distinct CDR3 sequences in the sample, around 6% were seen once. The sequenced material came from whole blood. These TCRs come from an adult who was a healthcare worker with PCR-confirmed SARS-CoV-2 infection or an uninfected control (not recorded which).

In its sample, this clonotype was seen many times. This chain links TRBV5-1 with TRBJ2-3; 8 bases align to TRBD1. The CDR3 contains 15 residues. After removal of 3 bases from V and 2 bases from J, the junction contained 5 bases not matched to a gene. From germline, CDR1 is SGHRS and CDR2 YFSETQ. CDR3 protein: CASSSQGVPTDTQYF. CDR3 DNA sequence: TGCGCCAGCAGCTCACAGGGGGTCCCCACAGATACGCAGTATTTT.

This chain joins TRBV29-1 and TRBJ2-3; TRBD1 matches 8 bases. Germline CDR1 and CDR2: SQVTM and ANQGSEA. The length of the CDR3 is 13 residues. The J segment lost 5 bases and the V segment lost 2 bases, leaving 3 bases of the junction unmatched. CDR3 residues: CSVERQGIDTQYF. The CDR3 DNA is TGCAGCGTTGAAAGACAGGGGATAGATACGCAGTATTTT.

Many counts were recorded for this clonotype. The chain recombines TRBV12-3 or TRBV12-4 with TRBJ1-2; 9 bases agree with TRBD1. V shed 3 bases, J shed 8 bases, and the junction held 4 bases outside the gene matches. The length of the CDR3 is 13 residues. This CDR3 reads CASSLGQGRGYTF. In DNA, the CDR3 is TGTGCCAGCAGTTTGGGACAGGGTAGAGGCTACACCTTC.

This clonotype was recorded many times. CDR3 protein: CASSPPGEETQYF. The CDR3 bases are TGTGCCAGCAGTCCCCCCGGGGAAGAGACCCAGTACTTC. This chain joins TRBV6-6 and TRBJ2-5, with a weak D call TRBD2 (5 bases). Trimming removed 5 bases from V and 3 bases from J, with 10 bases in between. Germline loops: CDR1 MNHNY, CDR2 SVGAGI (reference sequence). The CDR3 covers 13 residues.

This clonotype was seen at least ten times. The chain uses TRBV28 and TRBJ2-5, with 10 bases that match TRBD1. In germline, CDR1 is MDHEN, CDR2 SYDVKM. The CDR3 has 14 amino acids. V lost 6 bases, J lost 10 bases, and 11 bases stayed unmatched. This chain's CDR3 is CASSRRDRGVDQYF. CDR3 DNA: TGTGCCAGCAGCCGCCGGGACAGGGGAGTAGACCAGTACTTC.

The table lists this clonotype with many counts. The CDR3 spells CASSPQGTGANVLTF. The CDR3, as DNA: TGCGCCAGCAGCCCACAGGGCACCGGGGCCAACGTCCTGACTTTC. V and J are TRBV5-1 and TRBJ2-6; D may be TRBD1 (6 bases). V dropped 4 bases and J dropped 4 bases, with 12 bases sitting between them. Germline V gene sequence: CDR1 SGHRS, CDR2 YFSETQ. This CDR3 is built from 15 residues.

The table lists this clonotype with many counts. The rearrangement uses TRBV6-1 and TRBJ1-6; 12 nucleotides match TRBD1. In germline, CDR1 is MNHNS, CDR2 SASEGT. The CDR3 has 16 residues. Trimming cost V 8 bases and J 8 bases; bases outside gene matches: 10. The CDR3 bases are TGTGCCAGCGTGGGACAGGGGGCTCAAAGAGATTCACCCCTCCACTTT. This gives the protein CASVGQGAQRDSPLHF.